This T cell receptor (beta chain) was captured in a study of preoperative IRX-2 immunotherapy in early breast cancer. Measured with immunoSEQ multiplex PCR; TCRdb has only the in-frame clones, and not every one. The sample gives fewer than 40,000 clones, about 90% of which show up once; 1.5% to 2% is in the top ten. Treatment in this sample: preoperative locoregional IRX-2 cytokine immunotherapy. Patients received preoperative, locoregional IRX-2 cytokine immunotherapy in a phase Ib study. CDR3 size: 14 residues. V trimming: 5 bases; J trimming: 6 bases; junction bases outside the gene matches: 9. CDR1 and CDR2 (germline): SGHNT, YENEEA.

The gene calls are TRBV11-3 and TRBJ1-2, with 7 bases identical to TRBD1. The sequences come from tumor tissue, collected after IRX-2 immunotherapy. The clonotype comes from a human donor with breast cancer. This CDR3 reads CASSQATGRNGYTF. Written as DNA, the CDR3 is TGTGCCAGCAGCCAGGCGACAGGGAGGAATGGCTACACCTTC.